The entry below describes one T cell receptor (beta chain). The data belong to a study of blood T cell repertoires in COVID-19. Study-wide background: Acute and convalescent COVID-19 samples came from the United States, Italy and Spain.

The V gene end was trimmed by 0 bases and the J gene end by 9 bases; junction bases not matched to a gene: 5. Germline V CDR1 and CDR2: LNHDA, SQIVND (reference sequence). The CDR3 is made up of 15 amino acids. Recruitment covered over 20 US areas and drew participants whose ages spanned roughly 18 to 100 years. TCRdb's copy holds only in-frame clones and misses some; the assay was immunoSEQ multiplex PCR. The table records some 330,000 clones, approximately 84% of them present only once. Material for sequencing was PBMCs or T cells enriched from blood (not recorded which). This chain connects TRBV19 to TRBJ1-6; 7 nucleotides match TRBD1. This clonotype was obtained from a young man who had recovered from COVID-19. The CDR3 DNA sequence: TGTGCCAGTAGTATAGATGAGACAGGGAGTTCACCCCTCCACTTT. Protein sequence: CASSIDETGSSPLHF.